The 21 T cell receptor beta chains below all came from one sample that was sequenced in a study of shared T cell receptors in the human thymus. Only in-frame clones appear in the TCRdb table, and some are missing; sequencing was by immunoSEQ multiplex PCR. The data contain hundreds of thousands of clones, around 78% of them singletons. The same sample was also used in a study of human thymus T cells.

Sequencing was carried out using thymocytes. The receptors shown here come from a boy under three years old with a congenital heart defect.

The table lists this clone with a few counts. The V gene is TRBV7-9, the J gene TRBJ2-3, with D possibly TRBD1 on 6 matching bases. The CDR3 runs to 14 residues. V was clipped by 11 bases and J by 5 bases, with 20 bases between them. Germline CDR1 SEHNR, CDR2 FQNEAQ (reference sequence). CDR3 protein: CACRLGAQGDTQYF. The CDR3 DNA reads TGTGCCTGTCGATTGGGGGCGCAAGGAGATACGCAGTATTTT.

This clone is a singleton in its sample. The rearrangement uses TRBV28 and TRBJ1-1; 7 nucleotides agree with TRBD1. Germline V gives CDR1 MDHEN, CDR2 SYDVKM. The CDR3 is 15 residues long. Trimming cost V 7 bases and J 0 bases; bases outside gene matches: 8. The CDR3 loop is CASTRDSPMNTEAFF. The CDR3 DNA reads TGTGCCAGCACAAGGGACAGCCCTATGAACACTGAAGCTTTCTTT.

As DNA, the CDR3 is TGTGCCAGCAGTGACGGTGCGGGGAGCGGGAATCAGCCCCAGCATTTT. Protein product: CASSDGAGSGNQPQHF. V gene TRBV6-4 combines with J gene TRBJ1-5; no reliable D call. V gave up 2 bases and J gave up 4 bases, with 15 bases separating them. This CDR3 region has 16 residues. The germline V gene has CDR1 MRHNA and CDR2 SNTAGT.

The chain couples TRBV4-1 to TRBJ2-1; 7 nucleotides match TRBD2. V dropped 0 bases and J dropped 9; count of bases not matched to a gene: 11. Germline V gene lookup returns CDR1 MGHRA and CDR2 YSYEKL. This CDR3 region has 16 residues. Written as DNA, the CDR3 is TGCGCCAGCAGCCAAGAACTAAGGGAGGGCCGGAGTGAGCAGTTCTTC. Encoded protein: CASSQELREGRSEQFF.

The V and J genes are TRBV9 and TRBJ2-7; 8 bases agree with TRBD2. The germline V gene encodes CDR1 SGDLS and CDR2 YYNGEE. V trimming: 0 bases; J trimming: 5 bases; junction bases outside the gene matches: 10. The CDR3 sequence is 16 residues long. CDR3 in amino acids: CASSVEGTSSYHEQYF. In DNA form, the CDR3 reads TGTGCCAGCAGCGTAGAAGGGACTAGTTCTTACCACGAGCAGTACTTC. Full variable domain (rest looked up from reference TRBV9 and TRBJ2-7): DSGVTQTPKHLITATGQRVTLRCSPRSGDLSVYWYQQSLDQGLQFLIQYYNGEERAKGNILERFSAQQFPDLHSELNLSSLELGDSALYFCASSVEGTSSYHEQYFGPGTRLTVT.

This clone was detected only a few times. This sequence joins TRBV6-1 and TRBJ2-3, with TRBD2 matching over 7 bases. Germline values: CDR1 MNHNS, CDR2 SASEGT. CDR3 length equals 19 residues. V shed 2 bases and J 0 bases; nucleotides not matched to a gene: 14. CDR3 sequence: CASSESASGQLISTDTQYF. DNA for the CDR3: TGTGCCAGCAGTGAATCGGCTAGCGGACAATTAATAAGCACAGATACGCAGTATTTT.

CDR3 nucleotides: TGTGCCAGCAGCTTAGCCCCAAGGGGGGGAAGGGCCTACGAGCAGTACTTC. It specifies CASSLAPRGGRAYEQYF. This chain uses TRBV11-2 with TRBJ2-7; maybe TRBD2 (7 bases). The CDR3 spans 17 residues. The germline gives CDR1 SGHAT, CDR2 FQNNGV. V gave up 1 base and J gave up 2 bases, with 18 bases separating them.

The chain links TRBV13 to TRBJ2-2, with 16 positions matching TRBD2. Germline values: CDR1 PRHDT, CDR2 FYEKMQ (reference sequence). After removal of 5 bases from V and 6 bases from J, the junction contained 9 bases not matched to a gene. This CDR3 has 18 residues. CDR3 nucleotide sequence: TGTGCCAGCAGCCCTGGGACTAGCGGGAGGGCCTGTGCCGGGGAGCTGTTTTTT. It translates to CASSPGTSGRACAGELFF.

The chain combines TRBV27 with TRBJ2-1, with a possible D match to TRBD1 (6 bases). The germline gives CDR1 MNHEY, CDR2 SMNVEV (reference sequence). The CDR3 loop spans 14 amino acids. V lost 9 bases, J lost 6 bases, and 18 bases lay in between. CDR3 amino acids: CASSLKQGTNEQFF. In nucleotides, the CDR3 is TGTGCCAGTAGCCTTAAACAGGGTACCAATGAGCAGTTCTTC.

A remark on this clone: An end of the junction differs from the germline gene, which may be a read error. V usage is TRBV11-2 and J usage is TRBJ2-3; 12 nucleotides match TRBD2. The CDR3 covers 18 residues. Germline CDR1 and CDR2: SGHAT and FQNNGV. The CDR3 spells CAGSLPPTSGGSTDTQYF. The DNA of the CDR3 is TGTGCCGGCAGCTTACCCCCGACTAGCGGGGGCAGCACAGATACGCAGTATTTT. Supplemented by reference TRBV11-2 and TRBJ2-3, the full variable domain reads EAGVAQSPRYKIIEKRQSVAFWCNPISGHATLYWYQQILGQGPKLLIQFQNNGVVDDSQLPKDRFSAERLKGVDSTLKIQPAKLEDSAVYLCAGSLPPTSGGSTDTQYFGPGTRLTVL.

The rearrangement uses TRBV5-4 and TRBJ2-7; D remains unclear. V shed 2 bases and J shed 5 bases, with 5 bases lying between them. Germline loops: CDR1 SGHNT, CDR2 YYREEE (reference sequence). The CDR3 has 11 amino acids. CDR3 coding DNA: TGTGCCAGCAGCTTTGCGAACGAGCAGTACTTC. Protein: CASSFANEQYF.

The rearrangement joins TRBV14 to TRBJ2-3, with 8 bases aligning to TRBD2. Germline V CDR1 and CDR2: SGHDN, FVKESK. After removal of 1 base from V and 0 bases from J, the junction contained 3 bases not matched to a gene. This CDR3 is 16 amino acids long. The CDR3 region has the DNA TGTGCCAGCAGCCAAGTTGCGGGAGGAAGCACAGATACGCAGTATTTT. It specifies CASSQVAGGSTDTQYF.

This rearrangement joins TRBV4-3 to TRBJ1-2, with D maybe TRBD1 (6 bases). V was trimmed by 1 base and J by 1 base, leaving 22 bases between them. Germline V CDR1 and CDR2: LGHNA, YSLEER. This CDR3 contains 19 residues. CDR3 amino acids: CASSQGWRRLGASNYGYTF. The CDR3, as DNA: TGCGCCAGCAGCCAAGGTTGGAGGCGGCTGGGGGCGAGTAACTATGGCTACACCTTC.

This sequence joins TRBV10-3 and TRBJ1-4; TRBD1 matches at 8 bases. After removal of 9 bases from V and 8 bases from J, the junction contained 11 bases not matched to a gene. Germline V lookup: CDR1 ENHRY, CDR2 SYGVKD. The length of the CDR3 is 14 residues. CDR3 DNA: TGTGCCATTAAGGGACAGGATAGAGACGAAAAACTGTTTTTT. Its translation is CAIKGQDRDEKLFF.

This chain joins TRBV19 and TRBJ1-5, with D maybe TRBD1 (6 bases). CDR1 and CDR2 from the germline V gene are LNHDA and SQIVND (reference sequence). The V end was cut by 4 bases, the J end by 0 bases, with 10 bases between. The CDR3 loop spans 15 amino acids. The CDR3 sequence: CASSNDRYSNQPQHF. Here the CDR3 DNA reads TGTGCCAGTAGTAATGACAGGTATAGCAATCAGCCCCAGCATTTT.

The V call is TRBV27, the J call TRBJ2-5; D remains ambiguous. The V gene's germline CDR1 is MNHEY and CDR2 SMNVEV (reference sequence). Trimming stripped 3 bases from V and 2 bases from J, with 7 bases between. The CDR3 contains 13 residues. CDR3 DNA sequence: TGTGCCAGCAGTTTGGTACAGCAAGAGACCCAGTACTTC. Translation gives CASSLVQQETQYF.

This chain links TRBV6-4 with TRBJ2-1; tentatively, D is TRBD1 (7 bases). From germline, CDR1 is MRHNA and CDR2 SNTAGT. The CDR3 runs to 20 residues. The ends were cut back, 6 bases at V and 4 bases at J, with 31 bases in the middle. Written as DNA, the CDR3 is TGTGCCAGCAGCGGCGAGGGGGGTCAAGAACAGGGGTCGAAGTACAATGAGCAGTTCTTC. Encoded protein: CASSGEGGQEQGSKYNEQFF.

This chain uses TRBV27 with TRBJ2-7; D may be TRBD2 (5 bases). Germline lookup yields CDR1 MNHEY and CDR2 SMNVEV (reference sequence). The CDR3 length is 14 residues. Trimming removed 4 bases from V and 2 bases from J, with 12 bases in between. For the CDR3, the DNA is TGTGCCAGCAGTTCCTTTACGGGGACCTACGAGCAGTACTTC. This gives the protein CASSSFTGTYEQYF.

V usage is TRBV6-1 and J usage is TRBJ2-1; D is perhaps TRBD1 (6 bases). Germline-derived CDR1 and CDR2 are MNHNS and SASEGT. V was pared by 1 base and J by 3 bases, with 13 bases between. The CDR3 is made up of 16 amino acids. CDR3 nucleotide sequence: TGTGCCAGCAGTGAAGGTAAGACAGGAGACTACAATGAGCAGTTCTTC. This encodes CASSEGKTGDYNEQFF.

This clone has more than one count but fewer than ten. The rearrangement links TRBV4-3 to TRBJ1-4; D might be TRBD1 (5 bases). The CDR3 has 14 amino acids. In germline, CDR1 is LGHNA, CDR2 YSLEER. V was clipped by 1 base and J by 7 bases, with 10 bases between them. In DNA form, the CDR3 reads TGCGCCAGCAGCCAAGTTGGGGGAGGTGAAAAACTGTTTTTT. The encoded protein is CASSQVGGGEKLFF.

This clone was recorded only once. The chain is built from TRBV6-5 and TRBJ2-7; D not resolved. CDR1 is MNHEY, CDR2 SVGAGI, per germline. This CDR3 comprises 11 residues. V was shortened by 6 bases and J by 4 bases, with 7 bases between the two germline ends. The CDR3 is CASRCSYEQYF. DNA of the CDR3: TGTGCCAGCAGGTGCAGTTACGAGCAGTACTTC.